These 17 T cell receptor beta chains came from one sample sequenced in a study of CD8+CD57+ T cells in acquired aplastic anemia. TCR beta VDJ and CDR3 profiles were obtained from a genomic DNA template. TCRdb re-derived calls from the reads in MiXCR, one entry per CDR3 protein. The sample holds about 160,000 distinct CDR3 sequences; around 48% are singletons and the top ten take approximately 2.9%. Selection for sequencing was limited to patients who had shown CD8+CD57+ cell expansion by flow cytometry. Sequenced sample: sorted CD4+, CD8+, or CD8+CD57+ T cells (not recorded which) from PBMCs. These receptor sequences come from a human donor with aplastic anemia.

The chain is built from TRBV7-3 and TRBJ1-1; D not resolved. Germline CDR1 is SGHTA and CDR2 is FQGTGA. CDR3 length equals 14 residues. V was clipped by 6 bases and J by 1 base, with 12 bases between them. The CDR3 nucleotides read TGTGCCAGCAGTCCCCCGACCCCGAACACTGAAGCTTTCTTT. Its protein product is CASSPPTPNTEAFF.

This clonotype was observed many times. V gene TRBV20-1 combines with J gene TRBJ2-3, with TRBD2 identical over 12 bases. The CDR3 consists of 16 residues. V lost 6 bases to trimming and J lost 0 bases; unmatched junction nucleotides: 7. The germline gives CDR1 DFQATT, CDR2 SNEGSKA (reference sequence). For the CDR3, the DNA is TGCAGTGCCATCGGACTAGCGGGATTCAGCACAGATACGCAGTATTTT. As protein: CSAIGLAGFSTDTQYF.

There are many counts of this clonotype. This sequence joins TRBV5-1 and TRBJ2-2, with D perhaps given as TRBD1 or TRBD2 (5 bases each). CDR1 and CDR2 from the germline V gene are SGHRS and YFSETQ. This CDR3 region has 14 residues. V was clipped by 0 bases and J by 5 bases, with 8 bases between them. The DNA of the CDR3 is TGCGCCAGCAGCTTGGCCGAGGGGACCGGGGAGCTGTTTTTT. This translates into CASSLAEGTGELFF.

The chain uses TRBV24-1 and TRBJ2-5; TRBD2 matches at 9 bases. V shed 9 bases, J shed 14 bases, and the junction held 12 bases outside the gene matches. The CDR3 totals 12 residues. Looked up from germline, CDR1 is KGHDR and CDR2 is SFDVKD. As DNA, the CDR3 is TGTGCCACCGCGGGGGGGCTGGGCGAGCAATACTTC. Its protein product is CATAGGLGEQYF.

This clonotype was found a few times. DNA for the CDR3: TGTGCCAGTAGTATTCCCAGACAGGGAAATTCACCCCTCCACTTT. It encodes CASSIPRQGNSPLHF. The J gene is TRBJ1-6, the V gene TRBV19, with 7 bases matching TRBD1. The V gene end was trimmed by 3 bases and the J gene end by 7 bases; junction bases not matched to a gene: 6. The germline V gene encodes CDR1 LNHDA and CDR2 SQIVND (reference sequence). The CDR3 runs to 15 residues.

This chain uses TRBV5-1 with TRBJ2-5; tentative D call: TRBD2 (6 bases). The CDR3 extends over 19 amino acids. CDR1 and CDR2 from the germline V gene are SGHRS and YFSETQ. The V gene lost 0 bases and the J gene lost 2 bases, with 23 bases spanning the gap. The CDR3 is CASSLAGTHAAGIQETQYF. The CDR3 coding sequence is TGCGCCAGCAGCTTGGCCGGGACTCACGCAGCCGGGATACAAGAGACCCAGTACTTC.

The genes are TRBV15 and TRBJ2-7; TRBD1 might be the D (5 bases). Per germline, CDR1 LNHNV and CDR2 YYDKDF (reference sequence). The CDR3 sequence is 14 residues long. The ends were cut back, 3 bases at V and 1 base at J, with 10 bases in the middle. CDR3 residues: CATSRETESYEQYF. CDR3 DNA sequence: TGTGCCACCAGCAGGGAGACAGAGTCCTACGAGCAGTACTTC. Full variable domain (outside the CDR3, taken from reference TRBV15 and TRBJ2-7): DAMVIQNPRYQVTQFGKPVTLSCSQTLNHNVMYWYQQKSSQAPKLLFHYYDKDFNNEADTPDNFQSRRPNTSFCFLDIRSPGLGDTAMYLCATSRETESYEQYFGPGTRLTVT.

This clonotype occurred many times. This chain connects TRBV19 to TRBJ1-4, with 7 bases identical to TRBD1. V was pared by 7 bases and J by 8 bases, with 10 bases of the junction left unmatched. This CDR3 is built from 14 residues. Germline V lookup: CDR1 LNHDA, CDR2 SQIVND (reference sequence). This CDR3 is CASTSGTVGEKLFF. Written as DNA, the CDR3 is TGTGCCAGTACCTCCGGGACAGTCGGGGAAAAACTGTTTTTT.

This clonotype was counted ten times or more. J is TRBJ2-7 and V is TRBV11-3; D gene uncertain. V shed 4 bases and J shed 5 bases, with 18 bases lying between them. The CDR3 loop spans 15 amino acids. From germline, CDR1 is SGHNT and CDR2 YENEEA. The CDR3 loop reads CASSSPIRTRDEQYF. CDR3 in DNA: TGTGCCAGCAGCTCGCCCATCAGGACCCGTGACGAGCAGTACTTC.

The chain joins TRBV19 to TRBJ2-3; D is perhaps TRBD1 (5 bases). CDR1 and CDR2 (germline): LNHDA, SQIVND (reference sequence). The V gene lost 6 bases and the J gene lost 0 bases, with 13 bases spanning the gap. This CDR3 comprises 15 residues. The CDR3: CASRTAGSSTDTQYF. The CDR3 bases are TGTGCCAGTAGAACGGCAGGGTCTAGCACAGATACGCAGTATTTT.

This clonotype was seen ten or more times. This rearrangement joins TRBV25-1 to TRBJ2-1; D is ambiguous. Germline assignment: CDR1 MGHDK and CDR2 SYGVNS. V shed 2 bases and J shed 10 bases, with 6 bases lying between them. This CDR3 is built from 11 residues. The CDR3 here is CASSEPAEQFF. CDR3 bases: TGTGCCAGCAGTGAACCCGCCGAGCAGTTCTTC.

At least ten counts were recorded for this clonotype. The chain is built from TRBV2 and TRBJ2-6; TRBD2 aligns across 7 bases. With 8 bases clipped from V and 0 bases from J, the junction kept 4 bases outside the gene matches. The CDR3 is 15 residues long. Per germline, CDR1 SNHLY and CDR2 FYNNEI. Written as DNA, the CDR3 is TGTGCCAGCCGAGTAGCGGGCTCTGGGGCCAACGTCCTGACTTTC. The encoded protein is CASRVAGSGANVLTF.

There are many counts of this clonotype. V and J are TRBV27 and TRBJ2-5; D remains ambiguous. The CDR3 covers 13 residues. Trimming cost V 6 bases and J 5 bases, with 13 bases left between them. CDR1 and CDR2 from the germline V gene are MNHEY and SMNVEV (reference sequence). The CDR3 DNA reads TGTGCCAGCAGCTCCCGGGCGAGGGAGACCCAGTACTTC. It codes for CASSSRARETQYF.

V is TRBV24-1 and J is TRBJ2-2; 8 bases are shared with TRBD1. The CDR3 is made up of 17 amino acids. V gave up 3 bases and J gave up 5 bases; unmatched junction bases: 10. Germline-derived CDR1 and CDR2 are KGHDR and SFDVKD. The CDR3 coding sequence is TGTGCCACCAGTGATGCAGCCGGGACAGGTCCTACCGGGGAGCTGTTTTTT. This encodes CATSDAAGTGPTGELFF.

This clonotype was detected only once. The rearrangement links TRBV20-1 to TRBJ2-1, with 11 bases that match TRBD2. This CDR3 is built from 14 residues. Germline CDR1 and CDR2: DFQATT and SNEGSKA (reference sequence). V lost 3 bases and J lost 9; bases outside the gene matches: 7. CDR3 amino acids: CSASFLAGGVEQFF. The CDR3 DNA is TGCAGTGCTAGTTTTCTAGCGGGGGGTGTTGAGCAGTTCTTC.

This chain joins TRBV10-1 and TRBJ1-2; 8 bases are shared with TRBD1. J lost 2 bases, V lost 2 bases, and 4 bases had no gene match. The germline gives CDR1 WNHNN, CDR2 SYGVQD (reference sequence). This CDR3 has 15 residues. CDR3 in DNA: TGCGCCAGCAGTGAGGGACAGGGAGAGAACTATGGCTACACCTTC. Protein sequence: CASSEGQGENYGYTF.

The chain employs TRBV9 and TRBJ2-5; D unresolved. In germline, CDR1 is SGDLS, CDR2 YYNGEE. This CDR3 comprises 11 residues. Trimming removed 0 bases from V and 6 bases from J, with 3 bases in between. CDR3 sequence: CASSVGKTQYF. CDR3 in DNA: TGTGCCAGCAGCGTAGGAAAGACCCAGTACTTC. Filled out from reference TRBV9 and TRBJ2-5, the complete variable domain reads DSGVTQTPKHLITATGQRVTLRCSPRSGDLSVYWYQQSLDQGLQFLIQYYNGEERAKGNILERFSAQQFPDLHSELNLSSLELGDSALYFCASSVGKTQYFGPGTRLLVL.